These 22 T cell receptor beta chains share one sample of origin, sequenced in a study of Tregs in tolerant kidney transplant recipients. TCRdb's copy holds only in-frame clones and misses some; the assay was immunoSEQ multiplex PCR. This sample's table has 48,000 or so clones. The sample consisted of CD4+ T cells from blood, taken before the transplant. Receptors originate from a human donor who received a combined kidney and bone marrow transplant.

Remarks on this clone: With the read ending 3 residues before the CDR3 end, the germline J gene is used to fill in that end. The chain couples TRBV5-1 to TRBJ2-1, with a tentative D call TRBD2 (6 bases). The CDR3 has 15 amino acids. The V end lost 4 bases, the J end lost 4 bases, and 15 bases lay between the germline ends. Germline CDR1 reads SGHRS; CDR2 reads YFSETQ. The CDR3 is CASSSRDLRYNEQFF. The sequenced part of the CDR3 DNA is TGCGCCAGCAGCAGCCGGGACTTACGATACAATGAG.

Comments on this clone: The read halts 3 residues ahead of the CDR3 end, with the missing end drawn from the germline J gene. The rearrangement links TRBV7-2 to TRBJ1-1; D not resolved. Per the germline V gene, CDR1 is SGHTA and CDR2 is FQGNSA. Between the trimmed V and J ends, which lost 1 base and 2 bases, there was a span of 8 bases. This CDR3 is 14 amino acids long. CDR3 DNA (partial): TGTGCCAGCAGCTTAGGTGCGGCTAACACTGAA. Translating it yields CASSLGAANTE. The whole CDR3 is CASSLGAANTEAFF.

Concerning this clone: The sequenced fragment ends 3 residues before the CDR3 boundary, so the rest is inferred from the germline J gene. The V and J genes are TRBV2 and TRBJ2-2; D is possibly TRBD2 (5 bases). This CDR3 is 13 amino acids long. V lost 7 bases, J lost 3 bases, and 9 bases lay in between. Germline assignment: CDR1 SNHLY and CDR2 FYNNEI. The CDR3 protein is CASNPGYTGELFF. Incomplete CDR3 DNA: TGTGCCAGCAACCCGGGGTACACCGGGGAG.

To note about this clone: The read ends 3 residues before the CDR3 terminus; that terminus is restored from the germline J gene. This chain uses TRBV20-1 with TRBJ2-1; 14 bases fit TRBD2. The J segment lost 0 bases and the V segment lost 3 bases, leaving 13 bases of the junction unmatched. The CDR3 length is 20 residues. Per the germline V gene, CDR1 is DFQATT and CDR2 is SNEGSKA (reference sequence). CDR3 sequence: CSARAPGLAGVKYSYNEQFF. The sequenced CDR3 bases are TGCAGTGCTAGGGCCCCGGGACTAGCGGGAGTGAAGTACTCCTACAATGAG.

Of note for this clone: The CDR3 goes on 3 residues after the read ends, and that part is filled in from the germline J gene. V gene TRBV6-2 or TRBV6-3 combines with J gene TRBJ2-1, with 8 bases identical to TRBD1. CDR1 MNHEY and CDR2 SVGEGT come from the germline V gene. The CDR3 loop spans 13 amino acids. J was trimmed by 5 bases and V by 8 bases; bases with no gene match: 5. The DNA read from the CDR3 is TGTGCCAGCCTACAGGGGGGCCACAATGAG. Translated, it gives CASLQGGHNE. The full CDR3 is CASLQGGHNEQFF.

On this clone: The read terminates 3 residues ahead of where the CDR3 ends, so the germline J gene completes it. The chain carries TRBV30 and TRBJ2-3, with 9 bases aligning to TRBD1. Trimming took 0 bases from V and 3 from J; bases not matched to a gene: 1. Germline V gives CDR1 GTSNPN, CDR2 SVGIG (reference sequence). The CDR3 consists of 14 residues. Incomplete CDR3 DNA: TGTGCCTGGAGTGTAGACAGGGGGACAGATACG. This translates into CAWSVDRGTDT. Given in full, the CDR3 is CAWSVDRGTDTQYF.

Worth noting for this clone: The read terminates 3 residues ahead of where the CDR3 ends, so the germline J gene completes it. This sequence joins TRBV5-1 and TRBJ2-7; 10 bases line up with TRBD1. CDR3 length: 15 residues. V gave up 4 bases and J gave up 5 bases; unmatched junction bases: 9. Germline assignment: CDR1 SGHRS and CDR2 YFSETQ. CDR3 amino acids: CASSGGGQGNHEQYF. The sequenced CDR3 bases are TGCGCCAGCAGCGGGGGGGGACAGGGGAACCACGAG.

The sequenced CDR3 bases are TGTGCCAGCAGCTTACTAGCGGGAGAGGGGACAGATACG. Encoded protein: CASSLLAGEGTDT. The complete CDR3 protein is CASSLLAGEGTDTQYF. The V gene is TRBV7-3, the J gene TRBJ2-3; 10 nucleotides align to TRBD2. The observed sequence ends 3 residues before the CDR3 terminus, with the missing tail filled in from the germline J gene. Germline values: CDR1 SGHTA, CDR2 FQGTGA. J lost 3 bases, V lost 2 bases, and 5 bases had no gene match. CDR3 length: 16 amino acids.

With regard to this clone: The CDR3 goes on 3 residues after the read ends, and that part is filled in from the germline J gene. The gene calls are TRBV18 and TRBJ1-4; D unresolved. Per the germline V gene, CDR1 is KGHSH and CDR2 is LQKENI. Trimming shortened V by 5 bases and J by 0 bases, and 10 bases separated the two germline ends. This CDR3 region has 15 residues. CDR3 loop: CASSSIASTNEKLFF. CDR3 DNA, as far as it was read: TGTGCCAGCTCATCAATAGCCTCAACTAATGAAAAA.

For this clone: Read data end 3 residues before the CDR3 end; the end is taken from the germline J gene. The chain is built from TRBV6-1 and TRBJ2-3; 9 nucleotides agree with TRBD2. V dropped 4 bases and J dropped 1; count of bases not matched to a gene: 6. The CDR3 has 16 amino acids. The germline CDR1 and CDR2 sequences are MNHNS and SASEGT. The CDR3 DNA, read in part, is TGTGCCAGCAGTGTTGCACTAGCGGGCGGCACAGATACG. Protein product: CASSVALAGGTDT. The whole CDR3 sequence is CASSVALAGGTDTQYF.

On this clone: The read falls 3 residues short of the CDR3 end, and the missing part is taken from the germline J gene. The rearrangement joins TRBV10-3 to TRBJ2-2; TRBD2 might be the D (5 bases). Trimming removed 2 bases from V and 2 bases from J, with 9 bases in between. CDR1 is ENHRY, CDR2 SYGVKD, per germline. The CDR3 has 15 residues. This CDR3 reads CAISERSGNTGELFF. The sequenced part of the CDR3 DNA is TGTGCCATCAGTGAGCGGAGCGGCAACACCGGGGAG.

Remarks on this clone: The CDR3 end is not reached by the read, which stops 3 residues before it; the germline J gene fills it in. V gene TRBV30 combines with J gene TRBJ2-5; 9 bases align to TRBD1. The CDR3 consists of 16 residues. Trimming removed 2 bases from V and 4 bases from J; junction bases left unmatched: 11. Germline CDR1 reads GTSNPN; CDR2 reads SVGIG (reference sequence). The CDR3 spells CAWSRGTGTGPETQYF. The CDR3 DNA, read in part, is TGTGCCTGGAGTCGAGGGACCGGGACAGGGCCAGAGACC.

On this clone itself: The read is 3 residues too short to cover the CDR3 end, so that end is filled in from the germline J gene. The chain has TRBV7-2 and TRBJ1-1; D perhaps matches TRBD1 (6 bases). CDR3 size: 12 residues. V was shortened by 3 bases and J by 7 bases, with 9 bases between the two germline ends. Germline V gives CDR1 SGHTA, CDR2 FQGNSA. CDR3 sequence: CASSFGRGEAFF. CDR3 DNA, as far as it was read: TGTGCCAGCAGCTTTGGCAGGGGTGAA.

Points on this clone: From the germline J gene comes the end of the CDR3, since the read stops 3 residues before it. The V and J genes are TRBV2 and TRBJ2-1, with D maybe TRBD2 (5 bases). The germline CDR1 and CDR2 sequences are SNHLY and FYNNEI. The length of the CDR3 is 12 residues. V was cut by 1 base and J by 7 bases, with 5 bases left in between. The CDR3 spells CASSEGGNEQFF. The sequenced CDR3 bases are TGTGCCAGCAGTGAAGGAGGGAATGAG.

With regard to this clone: The DNA ends 3 residues before the CDR3 does, and the rest of the CDR3 is filled in from the germline J gene. The rearrangement joins TRBV20-1 to TRBJ2-5; D unclear. CDR1 and CDR2 (germline): DFQATT, SNEGSKA (reference sequence). The V end lost 1 base, the J end lost 0 bases, and 9 bases lay between the germline ends. This CDR3 is built from 14 residues. CDR3 in amino acids: CSARAWADQETQYF. The sequenced part of the CDR3 DNA is TGCAGTGCTAGAGCCTGGGCAGACCAAGAGACC.

Comment on this clone: The observed sequence ends 3 residues before the CDR3 terminus, with the missing tail filled in from the germline J gene. The gene calls are TRBV12-5 and TRBJ2-1, with 10 bases identical to TRBD2. CDR3 length: 17 residues. Germline V gene data show CDR1 as LGHNT and CDR2 as FRNRAP. Trimming at V came to 5 bases and at J to 7 bases, leaving 14 bases not matched to a gene. CDR3 DNA, as far as it was read: TGTGCTAGTGGTGGGAGCGGTCTAGCGGGAGTGGGGAATGAG. This codes for CASGGSGLAGVGNE. The complete CDR3 reads CASGGSGLAGVGNEQFF.

As regards this clone: The read terminates 3 residues ahead of where the CDR3 ends, so the germline J gene completes it. The chain carries TRBV19 and TRBJ1-5; maybe TRBD1 (6 bases). V was trimmed by 6 bases and J by 9 bases, leaving 27 bases between them. CDR1 is LNHDA, CDR2 SQIVND, per germline (reference sequence). This CDR3 region has 17 residues. This CDR3 reads CASRQQGAGGVQSPQHF. The CDR3 bases that were read are TGTGCCAGTAGGCAACAGGGCGCCGGTGGAGTTCAATCGCCC.

Worth noting for this clone: The read comes to an end 3 residues before the CDR3 does, leaving the germline J gene to fill in the end. The chain couples TRBV29-1 to TRBJ2-7, with TRBD2 identical over 11 bases. With V trimmed by 4 bases and J by 1 base, 6 bases remained unmatched. CDR1 and CDR2 (germline): SQVTM, ANQGSEA. CDR3 size: 15 residues. CDR3 amino acids: CSVGGGTSGSYEQYF. The sequenced CDR3 bases are TGCAGCGTTGGGGGTGGGACTAGCGGATCCTACGAG.

CDR3 DNA, as far as it was read: TGTGCCTGGAGTGTAGCTAGCGCCCAAGAGACC. Translated, it gives CAWSVASAQET. The entire CDR3 is CAWSVASAQETQYF. The rearrangement links TRBV30 to TRBJ2-5, with D possibly matching TRBD2 (6 bases). Read sequence stops 3 residues before the CDR3 end, and the germline J gene provides the missing end. The ends were cut back, 0 bases at V and 1 base at J, with 9 bases in the middle. Germline-derived CDR1 and CDR2 are GTSNPN and SVGIG (reference sequence). The CDR3 has 14 residues.

The CDR3 region is CASNNLAGGTDTQYF. The covered CDR3 bases are TGTGCCAGCAACAACCTAGCGGGAGGCACAGATACG. The chain recombines TRBV2 with TRBJ2-3; 10 bases map to TRBD2. The read is 3 residues too short to cover the CDR3 end, so that end is filled in from the germline J gene. Germline V lookup: CDR1 SNHLY, CDR2 FYNNEI. V was pared by 7 bases and J by 1 base, with 5 bases of the junction left unmatched. The CDR3 contains 15 residues.

Concerning this clone itself: The CDR3 end falls 3 residues outside the read, so it is completed with the germline J gene. The chain uses TRBV19 and TRBJ1-1, with TRBD1 as a possible D gene (6 bases). The CDR3 has 16 residues. Germline CDR1 and CDR2: LNHDA and SQIVND (reference sequence). With 3 bases removed from V and 4 bases from J, the gap between germline ends came to 18 bases. CDR3 bases read: TGTGCCAGTAGTATGGGACAAAAGGGTGGGCGCACTGAA. Its translation: CASSMGQKGGRTE. The whole CDR3 sequence is CASSMGQKGGRTEAFF.

Of note for this clone: The CDR3 end lies 3 residues beyond the end of the read and is filled in from the germline J gene. The chain has TRBV11-2 and TRBJ2-3, with 9 bases aligning to TRBD2. V trimming: 5 bases; J trimming: 3 bases; junction bases outside the gene matches: 6. Germline values: CDR1 SGHAT, CDR2 FQNNGV. The CDR3 contains 15 residues. The CDR3 sequence is CASSRSSGRTDTQYF. CDR3 bases read: TGTGCCAGCAGCCGGAGTAGCGGGAGAACAGATACG.